Shown below are 21 T cell receptor beta chains from a single sample sequenced in a study of T cells in Graves' hyperthyroidism and ophthalmopathy (dated by TCRdb to between 2018 and 2021). Libraries came from multiplex PCR. Reads for this sample came from an Illumina HiSeq 2000. The TCR beta CDR3 regions were amplified from RNA transcripts. The first round of RT-PCR for the TCR CDR3 was performed with the HTBI primer set and the Qiagen OneStep RT-PCR kit. The public reads were run again by TCRdb, first through fastp at Q25 and then through MiXCR, and only productive beta chains were kept. Records with the same CDR3 protein are collapsed into one entry carrying the most frequent genes and DNA. This sample has approximately 200,000 distinct CDR3 sequences in its table, and 18% of those were observed once. The ten most abundant clones make up roughly 44% of the sample. Sequencing input: blood. The receptor set was obtained from a man aged 35-49 years with Graves' hyperthyroidism.

This clonotype was observed at least ten times. The rearrangement links TRBV7-2 to TRBJ2-5; no clear D gene. The CDR3 is made up of 14 amino acids. V lost 1 base and J 6 bases, leaving 12 bases between the germline ends. CDR1 and CDR2 from the germline V gene are SGHTA and FQGNSA. The CDR3 sequence is CASSLDVGLKTQYF. In DNA, the CDR3 is TGTGCCAGCAGCTTAGATGTGGGATTGAAGACCCAGTACTTC.

Ten or more counts support this clonotype. The chain couples TRBV7-2 to TRBJ1-2; 7 bases fit TRBD1. CDR1 is SGHTA, CDR2 FQGNSA, per germline. J was trimmed by 3 bases and V by 1 base; bases with no gene match: 2. The CDR3 covers 14 residues. For the CDR3, the DNA is TGTGCCAGCAGCTTAGACAGGGGAGACTATGGCTACACCTTC. This codes for CASSLDRGDYGYTF. Full variable domain (missing parts from reference TRBV7-2 and TRBJ1-2): GAGVSQSPSNKVTEKGKDVELRCDPISGHTALYWYRQSLGQGLEFLIYFQGNSAPDKSGLPSDRFSAERTGGSVSTLTIQRTQQEDSAVYLCASSLDRGDYGYTFGSGTRLTVV.

The sample holds many counts of this clonotype. The V and J genes are TRBV28 and TRBJ2-5, with 12 bases that match TRBD1. With 4 bases clipped from V and 11 bases from J, the junction kept 8 bases outside the gene matches. CDR1 and CDR2 (germline): MDHEN, SYDVKM. The CDR3 is made up of 14 amino acids. The CDR3 nucleotides read TGTGCCAGCAGTTACCGGGACAGGGGGCTAAATCAGTACTTC. It is translated as CASSYRDRGLNQYF.

This chain links TRBV20-1 with TRBJ1-5, with 9 bases lining up with TRBD1. The CDR3 consists of 16 residues. With 5 bases clipped from V and 4 bases from J, the junction kept 12 bases outside the gene matches. Germline CDR1 is DFQATT and CDR2 is SNEGSKA (reference sequence). CDR3 sequence (DNA): TGCAGTGCTGAGAGCGAAGACAGGGGGGAAAATCAGCCCCAGCATTTT. It yields the protein CSAESEDRGENQPQHF.

There are many counts of this clonotype. The chain couples TRBV28 to TRBJ2-7, with unresolved D. With 3 bases removed from V and 0 bases from J, the gap between germline ends came to 9 bases. CDR1 is MDHEN, CDR2 SYDVKM, per germline. CDR3 length: 14 residues. DNA for the CDR3: TGTGCCAGCAGTTTTCCGGGCGACTCCTACGAGCAGTACTTC. It codes for CASSFPGDSYEQYF.

This clonotype was seen many times. The chain combines TRBV28 with TRBJ2-7; 9 nucleotides agree with TRBD1. Germline CDR1 reads MDHEN; CDR2 reads SYDVKM. The J segment lost 7 bases and the V segment lost 4 bases, leaving 11 bases of the junction unmatched. This CDR3 has 15 amino acids. The CDR3 DNA reads as TGTGCCAGCAGTTCCCCCCCCCGGACAGGGGAAGAGCAGTACTTC. It codes for CASSSPPRTGEEQYF.

This clonotype was observed many times. The J gene is TRBJ2-5, the V gene TRBV18, with unresolved D. Germline loops: CDR1 KGHSH, CDR2 LQKENI. The CDR3 has 13 residues. Trimming left V 3 bases short and J 4 bases short, with 9 bases between. The CDR3 here is CASSPGVSETQYF. The CDR3 nucleotides read TGTGCCAGCTCACCCGGAGTCTCAGAGACCCAGTACTTC.

This clonotype has at least ten counts. The J gene is TRBJ1-1, the V gene TRBV6-2 or TRBV6-3; D is uncertain. The CDR3 is 17 residues long. Trimming took off 7 bases at V and 0 bases at J, with 21 bases between the two ends. From germline, CDR1 is MNHEY and CDR2 SVGEGT. CDR3 in DNA: TGTGCCAGCACCATACCTGGGCCGGGTTCCATGAACACTGAAGCTTTCTTT. Its protein product is CASTIPGPGSMNTEAFF.

The chain employs TRBV29-1 and TRBJ2-2, with 12 nucleotides matching TRBD1. Germline CDR1 is SQVTM and CDR2 is ANQGSEA. This CDR3 is 15 amino acids long. Trimming cost V 5 bases and J 5 bases; bases outside gene matches: 6. CDR3 region: CSVRRDRGLTGELFF. For the CDR3, the DNA is TGCAGCGTTCGCCGGGACAGGGGGCTTACCGGGGAGCTGTTTTTT.

This clonotype has a count of ten or more. V is TRBV7-6 and J is TRBJ2-3; 11 bases line up with TRBD2. With V trimmed by 3 bases and J by 4 bases, 9 bases remained unmatched. The CDR3 length is 17 residues. CDR1 and CDR2 from the germline V gene are SGHVS and FNYEAQ. DNA of the CDR3: TGTGCCAGCAGCTTCCTTTTAGCGGGGGGGCACCCAGATACGCAGTATTTT. Its translation: CASSFLLAGGHPDTQYF. Drawing the rest from reference TRBV7-6 and TRBJ2-3, the complete variable domain is GAGVSQSPRYKVTKRGQDVALRCDPISGHVSLYWYRQALGQGPEFLTYFNYEAQQDKSGLPNDRFSAERPEGSISTLTIQRTEQRDSAMYRCASSFLLAGGHPDTQYFGPGTRLTVL.

This clonotype showed up just a few times. The rearrangement links TRBV7-8 to TRBJ1-5; D is perhaps TRBD1 (5 bases). The ends were cut back, 5 bases at V and 5 bases at J, with 10 bases in the middle. This CDR3 contains 13 residues. Germline lookup yields CDR1 SGHVS and CDR2 FQNEAQ. This CDR3 is CASSPDIYQPQHF. CDR3 nucleotides: TGTGCCAGCAGCCCGGACATTTATCAGCCCCAGCATTTT.

This clonotype came up many times. The rearrangement links TRBV5-1 to TRBJ1-2; TRBD1 matches 8 bases. Trimming cost V 4 bases and J 5 bases; bases outside gene matches: 7. Germline V lookup: CDR1 SGHRS, CDR2 YFSETQ. There are 14 residues in the CDR3. CDR3 sequence: CASSPAYRGYGYTF. CDR3 sequence (DNA): TGCGCCAGCAGCCCAGCCTACAGGGGGTATGGCTACACCTTC.

The V and J genes are TRBV5-4 and TRBJ1-6, with a possible D match to TRBD1 (6 bases). The length of the CDR3 is 14 residues. Trimming left V 0 bases short and J 13 bases short, with 14 bases between. Germline CDR1 SGHNT, CDR2 YYREEE (reference sequence). As DNA, the CDR3 is TGTGCCAGCAGCTTGGACTTTGGGGACAAGCCCCTCCACTTT. Translated: CASSLDFGDKPLHF. Combining the CDR3 with reference TRBV5-4 and TRBJ1-6 gives the whole variable domain ETGVTQSPTHLIKTRGQQVTLRCSSQSGHNTVSWYQQALGQGPQFIFQYYREEENGRGNFPPRFSGLQFPNYSSELNVNALELDDSALYLCASSLDFGDKPLHFGNGTRLTVT.

Ten or more counts support this clonotype. The chain is built from TRBV7-2 and TRBJ1-5; D is possibly TRBD1 (6 bases). This CDR3 contains 14 residues. Per the germline V gene, CDR1 is SGHTA and CDR2 is FQGNSA. Trimming pared 5 bases from V and 5 bases from J, leaving 13 bases between. As DNA, the CDR3 is TGTGCCAGCAGCATTAGGGGGGGCGATCAGCCCCAGCATTTT. Translating it yields CASSIRGGDQPQHF.

This clonotype was recorded many times. J is TRBJ2-5 and V is TRBV28, with 7 positions matching TRBD1. Per the germline V gene, CDR1 is MDHEN and CDR2 is SYDVKM. The CDR3 totals 12 residues. V dropped 6 bases and J dropped 4; count of bases not matched to a gene: 2. The CDR3 here is CASSRDRETQYF. The CDR3 region has the DNA TGTGCCAGCAGCCGGGACAGAGAGACCCAGTACTTC.

This clonotype was detected only a few times. The chain links TRBV18 to TRBJ1-1; D may be TRBD1 (5 bases). The CDR3 is made up of 15 amino acids. V lost 5 bases, J lost 10 bases, and 23 bases lay in between. Germline values: CDR1 KGHSH, CDR2 LQKENI. The CDR3 loop is CASSTRADRGEGAFF. The CDR3 DNA reads TGTGCCAGCTCAACGCGGGCAGATCGAGGGGAGGGAGCTTTCTTT.

This clonotype was observed many times. V and J are TRBV7-2 and TRBJ2-5; TRBD2 agrees at 8 bases. Germline CDR1 reads SGHTA; CDR2 reads FQGNSA. The CDR3 length is 15 residues. V lost 5 bases and J lost 4; bases outside the gene matches: 9. The CDR3 region is CASSPGGALGETQYF. The CDR3 bases are TGTGCCAGCAGCCCCGGGGGGGCGCTGGGAGAGACCCAGTACTTC.

This clonotype has a count of ten or more. CDR3 coding DNA: TGTGCCAGCAGCCCAGGGCCAGGGCAAGTCTGGTATGGCTACACCTTC. Translation: CASSPGPGQVWYGYTF. This sequence joins TRBV9 and TRBJ1-2, with a possible D match to TRBD1 (5 bases). This CDR3 is 16 amino acids long. V was clipped by 4 bases and J by 5 bases, with 21 bases between them. Germline CDR1 reads SGDLS; CDR2 reads YYNGEE.

This clonotype was seen more than once but under ten times. V usage is TRBV29-1 and J usage is TRBJ1-5, with D possibly matching TRBD1 (5 bases). The CDR3 runs 13 residues. The V end was cut by 3 bases, the J end by 4 bases, with 10 bases between. Germline CDR1 reads SQVTM; CDR2 reads ANQGSEA. The CDR3 loop is CSVESGLNQPQHF. The CDR3 DNA reads as TGCAGCGTTGAGTCAGGGCTGAATCAGCCCCAGCATTTT.

This clonotype was seen repeatedly, ten times or more. V gene TRBV2 combines with J gene TRBJ1-5, with TRBD1 identical over 7 bases. V lost 6 bases and J lost 5; bases outside the gene matches: 7. Per the germline V gene, CDR1 is SNHLY and CDR2 is FYNNEI. The CDR3 covers 14 residues. CDR3 sequence: CASSPDRDYQPQHF. The CDR3 DNA reads TGTGCCAGCAGCCCCGACAGGGACTATCAGCCCCAGCATTTT. Full variable domain (outside the CDR3, taken from reference TRBV2 and TRBJ1-5): EPEVTQTPSHQVTQMGQEVILRCVPISNHLYFYWYRQILGQKVEFLVSFYNNEISEKSEIFDDQFSVERPDGSNFTLKIRSTKLEDSAMYFCASSPDRDYQPQHFGDGTRLSIL.

The V call is TRBV6-2 or TRBV6-3, the J call TRBJ1-4; D unclear. Looked up from germline, CDR1 is MNHEY and CDR2 is SVGEGT. Trimming stripped 3 bases from V and 5 bases from J, with 7 bases between. This CDR3 contains 13 residues. As DNA, the CDR3 is TGTGCCAGCAGTTATTCCGGGAATGAAAAACTGTTTTTT. It translates to CASSYSGNEKLFF.